The clone carrying this T cell receptor (beta chain) was seen a few times. The target antigen is unknown. TCRdb re-called the reads through MiXCR, storing one row per CDR3 protein. The repertoire holds some 700,000 distinct CDR3 sequences, with roughly 36% as singletons. The sample originates from a study of T cell repertoires in cytomegalovirus infection. Across the whole study: CMV infection plus the matching HLA type was flagged by public TCR beta signatures. Overall study results and limits: Based on cumulative public TCR beta family frequency, carriers of CMV plus the relevant HLA were identified. In two of eight donors, the top clonotype was HLA-C-restricted CMV-specific.

Sequencing was done on a sample of PBMCs. The sequence came from a human donor in good health (CMV status not recorded). Some clones in this sample may be carry-over from other donors' samples.

The CDR3 DNA reads TGTGCCAGCAGCTCAGGGGGCACTCAGCCCCAGCATTTT. Amino acid sequence: CASSSGGTQPQHF. This sequence joins TRBV12-3 or TRBV12-4 and TRBJ1-5, with 8 bases identical to TRBD1. V was pared by 6 bases and J by 6 bases, with 4 bases of the junction left unmatched. This CDR3 is built from 13 residues.